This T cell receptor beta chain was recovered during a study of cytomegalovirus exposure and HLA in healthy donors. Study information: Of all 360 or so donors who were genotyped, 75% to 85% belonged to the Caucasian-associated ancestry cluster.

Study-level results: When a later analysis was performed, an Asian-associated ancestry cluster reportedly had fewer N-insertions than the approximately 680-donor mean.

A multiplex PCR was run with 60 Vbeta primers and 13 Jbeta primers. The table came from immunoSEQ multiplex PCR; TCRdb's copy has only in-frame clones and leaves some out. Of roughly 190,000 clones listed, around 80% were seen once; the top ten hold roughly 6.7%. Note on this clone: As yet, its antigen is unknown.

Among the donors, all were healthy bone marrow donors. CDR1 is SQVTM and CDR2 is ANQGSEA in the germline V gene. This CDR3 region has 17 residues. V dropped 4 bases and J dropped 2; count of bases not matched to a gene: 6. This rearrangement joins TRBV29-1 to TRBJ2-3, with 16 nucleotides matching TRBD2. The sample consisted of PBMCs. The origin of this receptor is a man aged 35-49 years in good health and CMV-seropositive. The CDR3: CSVGGLAGGINTDTQYF. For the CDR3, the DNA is TGCAGCGTTGGGGGACTAGCGGGGGGGATCAACACAGATACGCAGTATTTT.